The 23 T cell receptor beta chains listed next were all sequenced from one sample in a study of post-analysis software for immune sequencing data. Each TCR beta cDNA library carried unique molecular identifiers. Using its own MiXCR run on the PCR reads, TCRdb lists one record per CDR3 protein. In the table there are 740,000 or so distinct CDR3 sequences, approximately 57% of which are singletons. No antigen has been assigned to these receptors. Regarding the study as a whole: Patients showed TRBV5-6, TRBV5-1 and TRBV20-1 among about five TRBV segments more frequent than in controls.

Sequenced: blood. These TCRs come from a girl between 5 and 17 years old with multiple sclerosis.

V usage is TRBV7-8 and J usage is TRBJ1-5, with a possible D match to TRBD1 (6 bases). The V gene lost 5 bases and the J gene lost 6 bases, with 14 bases spanning the gap. Germline assignment: CDR1 SGHVS and CDR2 FQNEAQ. CDR3 length: 14 amino acids. CDR3 nucleotide sequence: TGTGCCAGCAGCCTAAACAGGGATCCTCAGCCCCAGCATTTT. Protein sequence: CASSLNRDPQPQHF.

This clonotype was observed a handful of times. V gene TRBV4-1 combines with J gene TRBJ2-7, with D perhaps TRBD2 (6 bases). The DNA end is a closer match to TRBJ2-5, so the J assignment may be wrong. The CDR3 runs to 13 residues. Germline V gene sequence: CDR1 MGHRA, CDR2 YSYEKL. The CDR3 sequence: CASSQVAGGTQYF. CDR3 DNA: TGCGCCAGCAGCCAAGTCGCCGGGGGGACCCAGTACTTC.

V gene TRBV11-2 combines with J gene TRBJ2-7, with a tentative D call TRBD2 (6 bases). With 5 bases removed from V and 9 bases from J, the gap between germline ends came to 20 bases. The length of the CDR3 is 14 residues. CDR1 is SGHAT, CDR2 FQNNGV, per germline. CDR3: CASSPTEGFSRQYF. The CDR3 coding sequence is TGTGCCAGCAGCCCGACGGAGGGTTTCTCTCGGCAGTACTTC.

This chain links TRBV7-2 with TRBJ2-5; 13 positions match TRBD2. CDR1 SGHTA and CDR2 FQGNSA come from the germline V gene. CDR3 length: 15 amino acids. V lost 6 bases and J lost 11; bases outside the gene matches: 12. CDR3 nucleotide sequence: TGTGCCAGCAGACGCGGGACTAGCGGGAAACCGGAGCAGTACTTC. Amino acid sequence: CASRRGTSGKPEQYF. The full variable domain, completed using reference TRBV7-2 and TRBJ2-5, is GAGVSQSPSNKVTEKGKDVELRCDPISGHTALYWYRQSLGQGLEFLIYFQGNSAPDKSGLPSDRFSAERTGGSVSTLTIQRTQQEDSAVYLCASRRGTSGKPEQYFGPGTRLLVL.

The chain recombines TRBV5-1 with TRBJ2-3; 9 bases fit TRBD1. The CDR3 spans 18 residues. Trimming removed 2 bases from V and 0 bases from J; junction bases left unmatched: 10. CDR1 and CDR2 from the germline V gene are SGHRS and YFSETQ. DNA of the CDR3: TGCGCCAGCAGCTTTTACCGGGACAGGGTTTTCAGCACAGATACGCAGTATTTT. Its protein product is CASSFYRDRVFSTDTQYF.

V gene TRBV29-1 combines with J gene TRBJ2-7; TRBD1 is a possible D gene (6 bases). The CDR3 has 15 residues. Trimming removed 6 bases from V and 3 bases from J, with 21 bases in between. Per the germline V gene, CDR1 is SQVTM and CDR2 is ANQGSEA. The CDR3: CSVARWQGMNYEQYF. Written as DNA, the CDR3 is TGCAGCGTGGCAAGGTGGCAGGGGATGAACTACGAGCAGTACTTC.

The chain uses TRBV10-3 and TRBJ2-4; the match to TRBD2 covers 11 bases. Gene TRBJ2-7 matches the end of the DNA better, so the J call may be wrong. Germline CDR1 is ENHRY and CDR2 is SYGVKD. The CDR3 sequence is 14 residues long. In nucleotides, the CDR3 is TGTGCCATCAGTGAACTAGCGGGAGTGCACGAGCAGTACTTC. Its translation: CAISELAGVHEQYF.

J is TRBJ2-4 and V is TRBV12-3 or TRBV12-4; D is undetermined. The DNA end is more similar to TRBJ2-7, so the J call may be wrong. CDR3 length: 15 amino acids. The CDR3 nucleotides read TGTGCCAGCAGCACCGGGCCCACGACGAGTTACGAGCAGTACTTC. It codes for CASSTGPTTSYEQYF.

This clonotype was detected a few times. The rearrangement joins TRBV2 to TRBJ1-5, with 8 nucleotides matching TRBD1. Germline V gene data show CDR1 as SNHLY and CDR2 as FYNNEI. With V trimmed by 6 bases and J by 1 base, 5 bases remained unmatched. The CDR3 spans 15 residues. DNA of the CDR3: TGTGCCAGCAGCGGACAGGGAATGAGCAATCAGCCCCAGCATTTT. Translation gives CASSGQGMSNQPQHF.

V is TRBV30 and J is TRBJ2-7, with unresolved D. CDR3 length: 12 amino acids. The germline CDR1 and CDR2 sequences are GTSNPN and SVGIG (reference sequence). Trimming pared 5 bases from V and 1 base from J, leaving 9 bases between. The CDR3 nucleotides read TGTGCCTGGGCCAAGCCATCCTACGAGCAGTACTTC. Protein product: CAWAKPSYEQYF.

The chain employs TRBV2 and TRBJ1-2, with 8 positions matching TRBD1. Looked up from germline, CDR1 is SNHLY and CDR2 is FYNNEI. The CDR3 sequence is 12 residues long. The trim removed 7 bases at V and 8 bases at J, leaving 6 bases unmatched. The CDR3 loop reads CASNGQGRGYTF. The CDR3 nucleotides are TGTGCCAGCAACGGACAGGGTAGAGGCTACACCTTC.

The chain is built from TRBV7-6 and TRBJ2-4; 9 nucleotides align to TRBD2. The tail of the sequence fits TRBJ2-5 better, so the J call may be wrong. The germline CDR1 and CDR2 sequences are SGHVS and FNYEAQ. There are 17 residues in the CDR3. The CDR3: CASSFVMAGGSGETQYF. The CDR3 DNA sequence: TGTGCCAGCAGCTTTGTGATGGCGGGAGGGTCGGGGGAGACCCAGTACTTC.

The chain carries TRBV6-4 and TRBJ2-3; possibly TRBD2 for D (7 bases). V lost 3 bases to trimming and J lost 5 bases, with 15 bases between them. In germline, CDR1 is MRHNA, CDR2 SNTAGT. The CDR3 spans 15 residues. CDR3 amino acids: CASSERGAEVDTQYF. In DNA form, the CDR3 reads TGTGCCAGCAGTGAACGGGGGGCCGAGGTAGATACGCAGTATTTT.

The chain couples TRBV20-1 to TRBJ2-7; unclear D gene. This CDR3 has 13 amino acids. Germline CDR1 DFQATT, CDR2 SNEGSKA (reference sequence). V lost 1 base and J lost 7, with 14 bases in between. The CDR3 protein is CSARVSPLWEQYF. The CDR3 region has the DNA TGCAGTGCTAGAGTCTCACCCCTTTGGGAGCAGTACTTC.

The chain employs TRBV12-3 or TRBV12-4 and TRBJ2-5, with D unclear. The DNA end is more similar to TRBJ2-7, so the J call may be wrong. The CDR3 length is 13 residues. The CDR3 DNA sequence: TGTGCCAGCAGTCCGGGCCACCGGGCCGAGCAGTACTTC. It translates to CASSPGHRAEQYF.

This clonotype was detected once. The chain links TRBV5-1 to TRBJ2-1; TRBD1 might be the D (6 bases). Germline V gene sequence: CDR1 SGHRS, CDR2 YFSETQ. V lost 9 bases to trimming and J lost 4 bases, with 20 bases between them. This CDR3 contains 15 residues. The CDR3 nucleotides read TGCGCCACGGCCGCCGGGACAAAGATATACAATGAGCAGTTCTTC. Residues: CATAAGTKIYNEQFF.

The CDR3 is CAISPRGLAGGTYSYNEQFF. The CDR3 region has the DNA TGTGCCATCAGTCCTCGGGGACTAGCGGGGGGTACTTACTCCTACAATGAGCAGTTCTTC. The chain combines TRBV10-3 with TRBJ2-1; 15 bases are a match to TRBD2. From germline, CDR1 is ENHRY and CDR2 SYGVKD. This CDR3 region has 20 residues. The trim removed 5 bases at V and 0 bases at J, leaving 11 bases unmatched.

The chain couples TRBV19 to TRBJ2-5; 7 nucleotides agree with TRBD2. This CDR3 region has 14 residues. Germline lookup yields CDR1 LNHDA and CDR2 SQIVND (reference sequence). V shed 5 bases and J 4 bases; nucleotides not matched to a gene: 7. The CDR3 coding sequence is TGTGCCAGTAGTCAACTAGCGAATGCAGAGACCCAGTACTTC. It codes for CASSQLANAETQYF.

This clonotype has ten or more counts. The rearrangement joins TRBV29-1 to TRBJ2-4, with D possibly matching TRBD1 (6 bases). The CDR3 runs 16 residues. With 0 bases removed from V and 0 bases from J, the gap between germline ends came to 12 bases. Looked up from germline, CDR1 is SQVTM and CDR2 is ANQGSEA. CDR3: CSVEDLRGIAKNIQYF. DNA for the CDR3: TGCAGCGTTGAAGATCTCAGGGGCATAGCCAAAAACATTCAGTACTTC.

This clonotype was seen more than once but under ten times. V gene TRBV7-2 combines with J gene TRBJ2-3; no clear D gene. The germline gives CDR1 SGHTA, CDR2 FQGNSA. The CDR3 consists of 17 residues. V lost 5 bases, J lost 4 bases, and 22 bases lay in between. CDR3 protein: CASSHASLTPGPDTQYF. CDR3 sequence (DNA): TGTGCCAGCAGCCACGCCTCCTTGACCCCCGGCCCAGATACGCAGTATTTT.

The chain has TRBV7-9 and TRBJ2-2; 13 bases line up with TRBD2. Looked up from germline, CDR1 is SEHNR and CDR2 is FQNEAQ (reference sequence). J was trimmed by 1 base and V by 3 bases; bases with no gene match: 5. The CDR3 is 18 residues long. CDR3 residues: CASSLTRTSGRNTGELFF. The CDR3 DNA reads as TGTGCCAGCAGCTTGACCCGGACTAGCGGGAGGAACACCGGGGAGCTGTTTTTT.

This chain joins TRBV7-8 and TRBJ2-3; 12 bases are shared with TRBD2. V gave up 3 bases and J gave up 2 bases; unmatched junction bases: 3. Germline CDR1 reads SGHVS; CDR2 reads FQNEAQ. The CDR3 runs to 16 residues. The CDR3 protein is CASSFLAGGSTDTQYF. The DNA for the CDR3 is TGTGCCAGCAGCTTCCTAGCGGGGGGGTCCACAGATACGCAGTATTTT.

Concerning this clonotype itself: A junction boundary mismatches the germline segment, possibly from a read error. The CDR3 nucleotides read TGTGCCAGCAGTTGCCGAGGGAGGGCCTATGAGCAGTACTTC. Translation: CASSCRGRAYEQYF. This sequence joins TRBV12-3 or TRBV12-4 and TRBJ2-7; TRBD2 matches at 7 bases. CDR3 length: 14 residues.